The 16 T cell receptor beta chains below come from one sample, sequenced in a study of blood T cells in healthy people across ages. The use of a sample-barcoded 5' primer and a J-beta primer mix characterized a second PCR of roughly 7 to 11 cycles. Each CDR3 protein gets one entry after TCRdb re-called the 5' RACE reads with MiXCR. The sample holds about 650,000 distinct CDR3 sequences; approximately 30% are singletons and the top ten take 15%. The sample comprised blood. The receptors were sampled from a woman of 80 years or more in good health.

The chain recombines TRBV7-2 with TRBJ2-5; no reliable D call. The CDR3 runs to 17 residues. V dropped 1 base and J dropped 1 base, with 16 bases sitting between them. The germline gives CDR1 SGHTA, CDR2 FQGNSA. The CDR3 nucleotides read TGTGCCAGCAGCTTAGATGGGCTAGAGTCGGGCCAAGAGACCCAGTACTTC. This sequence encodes CASSLDGLESGQETQYF.

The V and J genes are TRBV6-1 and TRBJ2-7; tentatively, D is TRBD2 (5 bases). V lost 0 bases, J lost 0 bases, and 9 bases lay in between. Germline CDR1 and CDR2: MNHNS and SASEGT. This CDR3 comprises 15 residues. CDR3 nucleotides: TGTGCCAGCAGTGAAGCGCCGGGGAGCTCCTACGAGCAGTACTTC. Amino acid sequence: CASSEAPGSSYEQYF.

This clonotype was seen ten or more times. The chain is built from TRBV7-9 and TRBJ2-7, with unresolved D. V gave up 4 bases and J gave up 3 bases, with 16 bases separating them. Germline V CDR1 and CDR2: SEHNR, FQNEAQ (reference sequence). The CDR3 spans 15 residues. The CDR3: CASSSARHLDYEQYF. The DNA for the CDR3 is TGTGCCAGCAGCTCGGCCCGACATCTTGACTACGAGCAGTACTTC.

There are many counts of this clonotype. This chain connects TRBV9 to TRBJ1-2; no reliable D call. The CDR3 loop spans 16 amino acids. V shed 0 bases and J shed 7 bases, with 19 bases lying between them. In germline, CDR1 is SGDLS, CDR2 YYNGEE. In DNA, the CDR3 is TGTGCCAGCAGCGTAGACCCCGGGAAGAGCGTAAGTGGCTACACCTTC. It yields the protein CASSVDPGKSVSGYTF.

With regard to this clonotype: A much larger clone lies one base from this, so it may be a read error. The CDR3 DNA follows: TGTGCCAGCGGTTTAGCAGGACCAAACTATGGCTACACCTTC. It yields the protein CASGLAGPNYGYTF. The chain recombines TRBV28 with TRBJ1-2; no definite D call. This CDR3 is 14 amino acids long. CDR1 is MDHEN, CDR2 SYDVKM, per germline.

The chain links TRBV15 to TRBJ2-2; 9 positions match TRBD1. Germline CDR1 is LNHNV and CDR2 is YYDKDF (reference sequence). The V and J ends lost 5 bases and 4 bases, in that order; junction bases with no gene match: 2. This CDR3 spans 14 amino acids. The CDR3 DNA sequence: TGTGCCACCAGCCTGGACAGGGGCACCGGGGAGCTGTTTTTT. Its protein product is CATSLDRGTGELFF.

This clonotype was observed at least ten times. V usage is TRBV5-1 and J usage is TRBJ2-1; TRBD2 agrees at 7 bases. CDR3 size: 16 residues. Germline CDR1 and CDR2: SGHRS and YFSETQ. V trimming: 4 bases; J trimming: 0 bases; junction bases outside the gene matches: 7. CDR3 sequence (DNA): TGCGCCAGCAGCCGCCTGGGAGGGCGCTCCTACAATGAGCAGTTCTTC. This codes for CASSRLGGRSYNEQFF.

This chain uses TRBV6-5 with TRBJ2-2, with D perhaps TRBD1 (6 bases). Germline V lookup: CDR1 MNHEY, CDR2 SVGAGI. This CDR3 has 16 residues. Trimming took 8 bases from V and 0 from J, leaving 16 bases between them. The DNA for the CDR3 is TGTGCCAGCCATCTGCTCGGGACACCGAACACCGGGGAGCTGTTTTTT. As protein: CASHLLGTPNTGELFF.

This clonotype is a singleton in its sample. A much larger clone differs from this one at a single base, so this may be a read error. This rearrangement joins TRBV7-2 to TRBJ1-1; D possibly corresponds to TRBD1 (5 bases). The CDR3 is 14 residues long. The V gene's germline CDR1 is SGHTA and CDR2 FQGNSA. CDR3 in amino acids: CASSREPGNAEAFF. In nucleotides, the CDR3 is TGTGCCAGCAGCCGCGAGCCAGGGAACGCTGAAGCTTTCTTT. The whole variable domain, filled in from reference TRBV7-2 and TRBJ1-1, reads GAGVSQSPSNKVTEKGKDVELRCDPISGHTALYWYRQSLGQGLEFLIYFQGNSAPDKSGLPSDRFSAERTGGSVSTLTIQRTQQEDSAVYLCASSREPGNAEAFFGQGTRLTVV.

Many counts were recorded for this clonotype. The CDR3 DNA reads TGTGCTAGTGGTCTCGGACTCATGGGGCCCTACGAGCAGTACTTC. Its protein product is CASGLGLMGPYEQYF. V is TRBV12-5 and J is TRBJ2-7, with D possibly called TRBD1 or TRBD2 (5 bases each). Germline V gene lookup returns CDR1 LGHNT and CDR2 FRNRAP. The CDR3 runs 15 residues. Trimming removed 5 bases at V and 2 bases at J, with 16 bases between.

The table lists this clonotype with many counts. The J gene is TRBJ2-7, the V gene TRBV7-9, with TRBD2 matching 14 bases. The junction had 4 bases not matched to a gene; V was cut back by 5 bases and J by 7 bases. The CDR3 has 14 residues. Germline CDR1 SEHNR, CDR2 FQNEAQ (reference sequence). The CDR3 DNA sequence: TGTGCCAGCAGCCGGACTAGCGGGGGGTCTGAGCAGTACTTC. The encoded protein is CASSRTSGGSEQYF.

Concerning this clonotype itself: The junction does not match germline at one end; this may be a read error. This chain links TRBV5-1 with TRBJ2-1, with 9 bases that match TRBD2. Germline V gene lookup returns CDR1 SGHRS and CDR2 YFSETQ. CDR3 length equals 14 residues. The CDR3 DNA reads TGCGCCGGCAGCTTGGAGCGGGAGGTAAATGAGCAGTTCTTC. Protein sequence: CAGSLEREVNEQFF.

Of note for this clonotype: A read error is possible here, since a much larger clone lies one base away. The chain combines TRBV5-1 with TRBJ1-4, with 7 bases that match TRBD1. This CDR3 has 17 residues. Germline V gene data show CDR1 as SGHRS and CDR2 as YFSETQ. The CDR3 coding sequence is TGCGCCAGCAGCGAGGAACCACAGGGGAGATCTAGTGAAAAACGGTTTTTT. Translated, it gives CASSEEPQGRSSEKRFF.

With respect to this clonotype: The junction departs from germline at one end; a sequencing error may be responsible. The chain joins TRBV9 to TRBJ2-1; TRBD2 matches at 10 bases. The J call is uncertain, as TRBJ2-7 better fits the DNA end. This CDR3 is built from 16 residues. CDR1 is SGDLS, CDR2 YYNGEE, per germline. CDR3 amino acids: CARSVDPAGGRNEQYF. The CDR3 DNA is TGTGCCCGCAGCGTAGATCCAGCGGGGGGGCGTAATGAGCAGTACTTC.

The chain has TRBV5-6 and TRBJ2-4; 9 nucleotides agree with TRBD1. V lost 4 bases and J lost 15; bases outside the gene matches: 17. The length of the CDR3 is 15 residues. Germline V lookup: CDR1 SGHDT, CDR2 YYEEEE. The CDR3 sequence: CASSRGTGSNHERYF. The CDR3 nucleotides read TGTGCCAGCAGCAGGGGGACAGGGTCGAACCACGAGCGGTACTTC.

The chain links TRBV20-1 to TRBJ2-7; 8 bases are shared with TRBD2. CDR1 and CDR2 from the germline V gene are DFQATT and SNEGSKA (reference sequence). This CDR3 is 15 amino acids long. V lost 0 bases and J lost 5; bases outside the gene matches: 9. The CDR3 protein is CSARDRSGGINEQYF. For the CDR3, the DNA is TGCAGTGCTAGAGATCGGAGCGGGGGTATCAACGAGCAGTACTTC.